Listed below are T cell receptor beta chains from one sample, sequenced in a study of shared clonotypes between healthy human individuals. The repertoire was sequenced with immunoSEQ multiplex PCR; TCRdb's copy has only in-frame clones and lacks some. This sample has hundreds of thousands of clones; about 96% occur once, and the top ten carry about 0.32%. Sequenced material: memory CD8+ T cells sorted from blood. These receptors originate from a man aged 25-45 years in good health. CDR3s include the opening cysteine and the closing phenylalanine or tryptophan. The D gene is left open where the match is weak. Not all rows give a size; the values are once, few, many and, for expanded clones, a class.

cdr3_length,j_call,d_call,clone_size,v_call,cdr3_aa,cdr3_nt
13,TRBJ2-7,-,-,TRBV7-9,CASSLQDTYEQYF,TGTGCCAGCAGCTTACAGGACACCTACGAGCAGTACTTC
16,TRBJ2-3,TRBD2,once,TRBV5-6,CASSLGTSGRGDTQYF,TGTGCCAGCAGCTTGGGGACTAGCGGGAGGGGAGATACGCAGTATTTT
15,TRBJ2-2,TRBD1,-,TRBV27,CASRQGQGDTGELFF,TGTGCCAGCAGACAAGGACAGGGCGACACCGGGGAGCTGTTTTTT
18,TRBJ2-3,TRBD1,-,TRBV5-1,CASSLGTGEIGRTDTQYF,TGCGCCAGCAGCTTGGGGACAGGGGAAATAGGGCGCACAGATACGCAGTATTTT
11,TRBJ2-7,-,-,TRBV6-6,CASRRSGEQYF,TGTGCCAGCAGACGGTCGGGCGAGCAGTACTTC
14,TRBJ2-7,TRBD2,-,TRBV28,CASSRGLAGREQYF,TGTGCCAGCAGTCGAGGACTAGCGGGACGCGAGCAGTACTTC
14,TRBJ2-2,-,-,TRBV2,CASSEGLWAGELFF,TGTGCCAGCAGTGAAGGACTGTGGGCCGGGGAGCTGTTTTTT
18,TRBJ2-3,-,-,TRBV15,CATSRDPGAGASTDTQYF,TGTGCCACCAGCAGAGATCCGGGGGCGGGAGCAAGCACAGATACGCAGTATTTT
13,TRBJ2-2,-,-,TRBV28,CASSRGNTGELFF,TGTGCCAGCAGCAGGGGGAACACCGGGGAGCTGTTTTTT
11,TRBJ2-5,-,-,TRBV18,CASSPGETQYF,TGTGCCAGCTCACCAGGCGAGACCCAGTACTTC
15,TRBJ2-1,-,-,TRBV5-5,CASSLVGVDDNEQFF,TGTGCCAGCAGCTTGGTCGGGGTCGACGACAATGAGCAGTTCTTC
13,TRBJ1-5,-,-,TRBV11-2,CASSWNRNQPQHF,TGTGCCAGCAGCTGGAACCGGAATCAGCCCCAGCATTTT
12,TRBJ2-1,TRBD1,-,TRBV9,CASSGDRGEQFF,TGTGCCAGCAGCGGAGACAGGGGTGAGCAGTTCTTC
17,TRBJ2-2,-,-,TRBV4-2,CASSQDRNRAPTGELFF,TGTGCCAGCAGCCAAGATAGGAACAGGGCTCCCACCGGGGAGCTGTTTTTT
16,TRBJ2-2,TRBD2,-,TRBV7-2,CASSSTSGRRPGELFF,TGTGCCAGCAGCTCTACTAGCGGGAGGCGTCCCGGGGAGCTGTTTTTT
14,TRBJ2-7,TRBD2,once,TRBV5-6,CASTTSGRVYEQYF,TGTGCCAGCACCACTAGCGGGAGGGTCTACGAGCAGTACTTC
16,TRBJ2-1,TRBD2,-,TRBV5-1,CASSLGGTSGDNEQFF,TGCGCCAGCAGCTTGGGCGGGACTAGCGGAGACAATGAGCAGTTCTTC
13,TRBJ2-1,TRBD2,few,TRBV6-1,CASTLAGVREQFF,TGTGCCAGCACTCTAGCGGGAGTACGTGAGCAGTTCTTC
13,TRBJ1-5,-,-,TRBV15,CATSSTVTGAQHF,TGTGCCACCAGCAGCACCGTAACCGGGGCCCAGCATTTT
14,TRBJ1-5,TRBD1,once,TRBV5-6,CASSLVGGSGPQHF,TGTGCCAGCAGCTTGGTAGGGGGCTCGGGGCCCCAGCATTTT
15,TRBJ2-7,-,-,TRBV5-1,CASSPAGARPYEQYF,TGCGCCAGCAGCCCGGCGGGGGCTAGGCCTTACGAGCAGTACTTC
13,TRBJ1-5,-,-,TRBV28,CASSPPRPQPQHF,TGTGCCAGCAGTCCCCCGAGACCCCAGCCCCAGCATTTT
17,TRBJ1-3,-,-,TRBV14,CASSQLQAKDSGNTIYF,TGTGCCAGCAGCCAGCTACAGGCGAAAGACTCTGGAAACACCATATATTTT
16,TRBJ1-1,-,-,TRBV2,CASSEAWRPLNTEAFF,TGTGCCAGCAGTGAAGCATGGAGACCCCTGAACACTGAAGCTTTCTTT
12,TRBJ2-1,-,-,TRBV19,CASRESYNEQFF,TGTGCCAGTAGAGAATCCTACAATGAGCAGTTCTTC
14,TRBJ2-7,TRBD2,-,TRBV10-2,CASGGRGVTYEQYF,TGCGCCAGCGGCGGGAGGGGTGTGACCTACGAGCAGTACTTC
14,TRBJ1-4,-,-,TRBV7-6,CASSFGGPNEKLFF,TGTGCCAGCAGCTTCGGCGGGCCGAATGAAAAACTGTTTTTT
14,TRBJ1-5,-,-,TRBV29-1,CSVAQQGGNQPQHF,TGCAGCGTTGCACAACAAGGCGGCAATCAGCCCCAGCATTTT
15,TRBJ2-1,TRBD2,-,TRBV25-1,CASSEYNGRATEQFF,TGTGCCAGCAGTGAATACAACGGGAGGGCCACTGAGCAGTTCTTC
17,TRBJ1-5,TRBD1,-,TRBV18,CASSRDRATMSNQPQHF,TGTGCCAGCTCACGGGACAGGGCCACTATGAGCAATCAGCCCCAGCATTTT
16,TRBJ2-3,TRBD2,once,TRBV2,CASSGGSSGVTDTQYF,TGTGCCAGCAGTGGAGGGTCTAGCGGGGTCACAGATACGCAGTATTTT
14,TRBJ1-1,TRBD1,once,TRBV6-6,CASSYQGGDTEAFF,TGTGCCAGCAGTTACCAGGGGGGGGACACTGAAGCTTTCTTT
14,TRBJ2-7,-,once,TRBV5-1,CASSKGTDGYAQYF,TGCGCCAGCAGCAAGGGAACCGACGGCTACGCGCAGTACTTC
17,TRBJ2-1,-,-,TRBV10-3,CAISGGSRENTYNEQFF,TGTGCCATCAGTGGGGGGTCGAGGGAGAACACCTACAATGAGCAGTTCTTC
18,TRBJ2-7,-,-,TRBV6-1,CASSDPRQGGYSSYEQYF,TGTGCCAGCAGTGACCCCCGGCAGGGTGGATATAGCTCCTACGAGCAGTACTTC
17,TRBJ1-4,-,-,TRBV14,CASSQSVATASNEKLFF,TGTGCCAGCAGCCAAAGCGTAGCGACAGCCTCAAATGAAAAACTGTTTTTT
13,TRBJ1-1,TRBD1,-,TRBV7-9,CASSLTGDTEAFF,TGTGCCAGCAGCTTAACAGGGGACACTGAAGCTTTCTTT